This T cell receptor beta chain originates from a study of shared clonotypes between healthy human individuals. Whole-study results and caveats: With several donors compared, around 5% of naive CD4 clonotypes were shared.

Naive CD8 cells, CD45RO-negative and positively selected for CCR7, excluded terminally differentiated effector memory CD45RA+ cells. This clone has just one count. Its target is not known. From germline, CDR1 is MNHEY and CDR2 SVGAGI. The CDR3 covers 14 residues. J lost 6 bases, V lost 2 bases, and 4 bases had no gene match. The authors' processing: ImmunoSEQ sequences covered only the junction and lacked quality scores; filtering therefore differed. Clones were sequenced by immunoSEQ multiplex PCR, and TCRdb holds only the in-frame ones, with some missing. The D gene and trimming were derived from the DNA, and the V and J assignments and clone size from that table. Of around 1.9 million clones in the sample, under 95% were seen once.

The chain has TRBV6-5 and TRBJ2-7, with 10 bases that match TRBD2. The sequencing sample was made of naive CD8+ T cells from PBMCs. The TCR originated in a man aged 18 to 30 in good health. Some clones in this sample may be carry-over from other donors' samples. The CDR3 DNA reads TGTGCCAGCAGTTACCTAGCGGGAGCGGGCGAGCAGTACTTC. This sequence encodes CASSYLAGAGEQYF.